This TCR beta chain comes out of a study of blood T cells in healthy people across ages. CDR1 and CDR2 (germline): MNHEY, SMNVEV (reference sequence). This CDR3 spans 10 amino acids. The ends were cut back, 7 bases at V and 5 bases at J, with 6 bases in the middle. General observations from the study: Comparison with aged donors showed that long-lived donors had more naive CD4+ cells and higher diversity. Shifts in expanded clonotypes may have been confounded by donor CMV status, which was unknown. A roughly linear age-dependent decrease characterized TCR beta diversity per million T cells. Without sorted subsets, naive and antigen-experienced compartments could not be conclusively compared.

For the second PCR, which ran for 7 to 11 cycles, a sample-barcoded 5' primer and a J-beta primer mix were used. A single record per CDR3 protein comes from TCRdb applying MiXCR to the 5' RACE reads. The table lists about 1.5 million distinct CDR3 sequences, 35% to 45% of them singletons. This clonotype appeared a few times. Its antigen is not identified. Material: blood. J is TRBJ2-7 and V is TRBV27; D possibly corresponds to TRBD2 (5 bases). This sequence was found in a woman aged 18-29 years in good health. The CDR3 DNA reads as TGTGCCAGCAAGGGAGACGAGCAGTACTTC. Protein: CASKGDEQYF.